Below, one T cell receptor (beta chain) is given with its context. Antigen specificity is unknown. The data were taken from a study of T cells after yellow fever vaccination. As TCR cDNA was made by 5'RACE template switching, a universal primer site and UMIs were added. TCRdb fed the 5' RACE reads into MiXCR, producing one record per CDR3 protein. The sample consists of some 560,000 distinct CDR3 sequences, 15% to 20% of them appearing once. Study-level findings and limits: Detected again after the booster were most primary-vaccination clones, at 96% CD4 and about 90% CD8.

This CDR3 has 14 residues. Germline values: CDR1 KGHDR, CDR2 SFDVKD. The germline V and J ends were trimmed by 3 bases and 1 base, with 8 bases remaining between them. This receptor was taken from a man in his thirties or forties who received the YFV17D yellow fever vaccine. The chain couples TRBV24-1 to TRBJ2-5; no clear D gene. Source: PBMCs, taken 15 days after the yellow fever booster vaccination. Written as DNA, the CDR3 is TGTGCCACCAGTGATCCGGTCGCCCAAGAGACCCAGTACTTC. Amino acid sequence: CATSDPVAQETQYF.